The 11 T cell receptor beta chains below come from one sample, sequenced in a study of blood T cell repertoires in COVID-19. Only in-frame clones appear in the TCRdb table, and some are missing; sequencing was by immunoSEQ multiplex PCR. The profile shows tens of thousands of clones, 90% of them singletons. Sequencing input: peripheral blood. The receptors stem from a human donor in a cohort sampled during active COVID-19.

This rearrangement joins TRBV27 to TRBJ2-7; D gene ambiguous. Germline V gene sequence: CDR1 MNHEY, CDR2 SMNVEV (reference sequence). The CDR3 spans 16 residues. The V end was cut by 4 bases, the J end by 0 bases, with 16 bases between. CDR3 DNA sequence: TGTGCCAGCAGTTCCCTTCGCGGCAGACCCTCCTACGAGCAGTACTTC. Encoded protein: CASSSLRGRPSYEQYF.

The CDR3 nucleotides read TGTGCCAGCACTTTCGGACTTGATGAGCAGTTCTTC. Amino acids: CASTFGLDEQFF. V is TRBV6-6 and J is TRBJ2-1, with D perhaps matching TRBD2 (5 bases). Germline V gene lookup returns CDR1 MNHNY and CDR2 SVGAGI (reference sequence). V lost 7 bases, J lost 8 bases, and 12 bases lay in between. The CDR3 length is 12 residues.

The V gene is TRBV7-3, the J gene TRBJ1-5; D may be TRBD1 (5 bases). V was trimmed by 5 bases and J by 6 bases, leaving 17 bases between them. The CDR3 covers 15 residues. Germline V gives CDR1 SGHTA, CDR2 FQGTGA. CDR3 sequence: CASSVMAGEGQPQHF. CDR3 sequence (DNA): TGTGCCAGCAGCGTAATGGCGGGGGAAGGTCAGCCCCAGCATTTT.

This chain links TRBV24-1 with TRBJ2-1, with 9 bases matching TRBD1. CDR1 KGHDR and CDR2 SFDVKD come from the germline V gene. V trimming: 3 bases; J trimming: 10 bases; junction bases outside the gene matches: 15. The CDR3 covers 17 residues. The CDR3 is CATSDPGGTGTKQEQFF. As DNA, the CDR3 is TGTGCCACCAGTGATCCCGGCGGGACAGGGACAAAACAAGAGCAGTTCTTC.

The V gene is TRBV5-6, the J gene TRBJ2-7, with TRBD2 matching 9 bases. This CDR3 comprises 15 residues. The V and J ends lost 0 bases and 2 bases, in that order; junction bases with no gene match: 3. Germline assignment: CDR1 SGHDT and CDR2 YYEEEE. CDR3 in DNA: TGTGCCAGCAGCTTGGCTCCTAGCGGGACCTACGAGCAGTACTTC. Translated: CASSLAPSGTYEQYF.

This clone was counted once. This chain connects TRBV28 to TRBJ2-7, with 7 bases aligning to TRBD1. The CDR3 has 14 residues. CDR1 is MDHEN and CDR2 is SYDVKM in the germline V gene. The ends lost 5 bases at V and 3 bases at J; junction bases unmatched: 7. The CDR3 bases are TGTGCCAGCAGTCCCACAGGGGACCTCTACGAGCAGTACTTC. This translates into CASSPTGDLYEQYF.

The rearrangement links TRBV9 to TRBJ2-7; 11 nucleotides match TRBD2. The CDR3 extends over 13 amino acids. Germline V CDR1 and CDR2: SGDLS, YYNGEE. With V trimmed by 7 bases and J by 6 bases, 6 bases remained unmatched. Here the CDR3 DNA reads TGTGCCAGCGGAACTAGCGGGAGTTCCGAGCAGTACTTC. As protein: CASGTSGSSEQYF.

This sequence joins TRBV3-1 (or the pseudogene TRBV3-2) and TRBJ1-4, with TRBD1 identical over 9 bases. The CDR3 runs to 16 residues. Losses at the gene ends were 1 base for V and 4 bases for J; bases not matched to a gene: 4. Germline V gene lookup returns CDR1 LGHDT and CDR2 YNNKEL (reference sequence). In DNA, the CDR3 is TGTGCCAGCAGCCAAGTTTCGACAGGGGGTAATGAAAAACTGTTTTTT. Translating gives CASSQVSTGGNEKLFF.

This clone was observed a single time. DNA of the CDR3: TGCAGCGTTTTAATGAGGGACAGAGCCTACGAGCAGTACTTC. Its protein product is CSVLMRDRAYEQYF. The J gene is TRBJ2-7, the V gene TRBV29-1; 7 bases are shared with TRBD1. Germline CDR1 is SQVTM and CDR2 is ANQGSEA. The CDR3 loop spans 14 amino acids. J lost 2 bases, V lost 5 bases, and 9 bases had no gene match.

The genes are TRBV3-1 (or the pseudogene TRBV3-2) and TRBJ1-1; D not certain. This CDR3 has 13 amino acids. Trimming removed 2 bases from V and 1 base from J, with 5 bases in between. Germline V CDR1 and CDR2: LGHDT, YNNKEL (reference sequence). The chain's CDR3 is CASSQTENTEAFF. Here the CDR3 DNA reads TGTGCCAGCAGCCAAACAGAGAACACTGAAGCTTTCTTT.

This chain links TRBV4-1 with TRBJ1-3; possibly TRBD1 for D (5 bases). In germline, CDR1 is MGHRA, CDR2 YSYEKL. Trimming pared 0 bases from V and 4 bases from J, leaving 10 bases between. The CDR3 sequence is 15 residues long. In DNA, the CDR3 is TGCGCCAGCAGCCAAGATAATGGGGCAGGAAACACCATATATTTT. Amino acid sequence: CASSQDNGAGNTIYF.